This passage covers 32 T cell receptor beta chains from one sample sequenced in a study of cytomegalovirus exposure and HLA in healthy donors. The repertoire was sequenced with immunoSEQ multiplex PCR; TCRdb's copy has only in-frame clones and lacks some. This sample has under 400,000 clones, with 88% found just once. The sequencing input was PBMCs. Receptors originate from a man aged 30 to 39 in good health and CMV-seronegative.

The chain has TRBV25-1 and TRBJ2-7, with 7 bases that match TRBD1. The germline gives CDR1 MGHDK, CDR2 SYGVNS. The CDR3 runs to 17 residues. Trimming at V came to 5 bases and at J to 5 bases, leaving 18 bases not matched to a gene. CDR3 residues: CASSHIFGDSRGDEQYF. CDR3 DNA sequence: TGTGCCAGCAGTCATATATTCGGGGACAGCCGAGGGGACGAGCAGTACTTC.

The chain couples TRBV30 to TRBJ1-2; D remains ambiguous. CDR3 length equals 12 residues. The V end lost 1 base, the J end lost 3 bases, and 6 bases lay between the germline ends. Germline V lookup: CDR1 GTSNPN, CDR2 SVGIG (reference sequence). The DNA of the CDR3 is TGTGCCTGGAGTGCAAGCCACTATGGCTACACCTTC. Its translation: CAWSASHYGYTF.

The genes are TRBV9 and TRBJ1-2; D not certain. Germline V gene sequence: CDR1 SGDLS, CDR2 YYNGEE. CDR3 length: 12 residues. V was shortened by 6 bases and J by 7 bases, with 13 bases between the two germline ends. The CDR3 DNA is TGTGCCAGCACCAGCGTACCGGGTGGCTACACCTTC. This gives the protein CASTSVPGGYTF. Filled out from reference TRBV9 and TRBJ1-2, the complete variable domain reads DSGVTQTPKHLITATGQRVTLRCSPRSGDLSVYWYQQSLDQGLQFLIQYYNGEERAKGNILERFSAQQFPDLHSELNLSSLELGDSALYFCASTSVPGGYTFGSGTRLTVV.

V gene TRBV2 combines with J gene TRBJ1-1; D call uncertain. Germline lookup yields CDR1 SNHLY and CDR2 FYNNEI. V was clipped by 7 bases and J by 0 bases, with 9 bases between them. The CDR3 runs to 13 residues. The CDR3 DNA follows: TGTGCCAGCATGAGGGAATTGAACACTGAAGCTTTCTTT. It codes for CASMRELNTEAFF.

In DNA form, the CDR3 reads TGTGCCAGCAGCCCGGACGGGAGCGGGGGTCGCGAGCAGTACTTC. This codes for CASSPDGSGGREQYF. The chain links TRBV7-2 to TRBJ2-7, with 8 bases fitting TRBD2. CDR3 size: 15 residues. CDR1 SGHTA and CDR2 FQGNSA come from the germline V gene. V shed 5 bases and J 6 bases; nucleotides not matched to a gene: 12.

The chain employs TRBV5-5 and TRBJ1-2; D unclear. Germline V lookup: CDR1 SGHKS, CDR2 YYEKEE (reference sequence). The CDR3 sequence is 13 residues long. V lost 4 bases, J lost 7 bases, and 14 bases lay in between. The CDR3 here is CASSPYLGGGYTF. The CDR3 DNA reads as TGTGCCAGCAGCCCGTACCTCGGTGGTGGCTACACCTTC. Full variable domain (outside the CDR3, taken from reference TRBV5-5 and TRBJ1-2): DAGVTQSPTHLIKTRGQQVTLRCSPISGHKSVSWYQQVLGQGPQFIFQYYEKEERGRGNFPDRFSARQFPNYSSELNVNALLLGDSALYLCASSPYLGGGYTFGSGTRLTVV.

V is TRBV6-5 and J is TRBJ1-6, with D possibly matching TRBD1 (5 bases). Trimming stripped 6 bases from V and 10 bases from J, with 13 bases between. This CDR3 comprises 13 residues. Germline loops: CDR1 MNHEY, CDR2 SVGAGI. The CDR3 spells CASRRDGGSPLHF. Here the CDR3 DNA reads TGTGCCAGCAGAAGAGACGGGGGGTCACCCCTCCACTTT.

The chain is built from TRBV5-6 and TRBJ2-5, with a possible D match to TRBD1 (6 bases). The germline V gene has CDR1 SGHDT and CDR2 YYEEEE. Trimming cost V 2 bases and J 5 bases, with 10 bases left between them. CDR3 length: 13 residues. CDR3 coding DNA: TGTGCCAGCAGCTTCGCAGGGGCGGAGACCCAGTACTTC. It specifies CASSFAGAETQYF.

The chain couples TRBV25-1 to TRBJ1-2, with D possibly TRBD1 on 6 matching bases. In germline, CDR1 is MGHDK, CDR2 SYGVNS. The CDR3 length is 12 residues. V was pared by 2 bases and J by 5 bases, with 6 bases between. CDR3 in amino acids: CASSEQGYGYTF. Written as DNA, the CDR3 is TGTGCCAGCAGTGAACAGGGGTATGGCTACACCTTC.

The chain links TRBV6-1 to TRBJ1-2; 11 bases match TRBD1. The CDR3 spans 19 residues. Germline V gene sequence: CDR1 MNHNS, CDR2 SASEGT. Trimming removed 3 bases from V and 5 bases from J; junction bases left unmatched: 17. CDR3 coding DNA: TGTGCCAGCAGTGACCCAACCTCTCGGACAGGGGGCGTACGGTATGGCTACACCTTC. This codes for CASSDPTSRTGGVRYGYTF.

This chain connects TRBV6-5 to TRBJ1-1, with D perhaps matching TRBD1 (5 bases). Germline V gene lookup returns CDR1 MNHEY and CDR2 SVGAGI. This CDR3 has 11 amino acids. V dropped 7 bases and J dropped 6 bases, with 9 bases sitting between them. As DNA, the CDR3 is TGTGCCAGCACCCAGGGTTCTGAAGCTTTCTTT. Translating gives CASTQGSEAFF.

This chain's CDR3 is CASSLGDTVNTEAFF. DNA for the CDR3: TGTGCCAGCAGCTTAGGGGACACCGTGAACACTGAAGCTTTCTTT. The chain is built from TRBV11-3 and TRBJ1-1, with a tentative D call TRBD1 (6 bases). The germline V gene encodes CDR1 SGHNT and CDR2 YENEEA. This CDR3 contains 15 residues. V gave up 1 base and J gave up 0 bases, with 9 bases separating them.

This chain joins TRBV6-6 and TRBJ2-7; 10 nucleotides match TRBD1. The ends lost 5 bases at V and 3 bases at J; junction bases unmatched: 7. Germline V CDR1 and CDR2: MNHNY, SVGAGI (reference sequence). The CDR3 covers 15 residues. This CDR3 reads CASSAPGQGNYEQYF. CDR3 DNA: TGTGCCAGCAGTGCCCCGGGACAGGGGAACTACGAGCAGTACTTC.

The genes are TRBV11-3 and TRBJ1-1, with D tentatively TRBD1 (5 bases). Trimming removed 5 bases from V and 0 bases from J, with 13 bases in between. The CDR3 contains 15 residues. Looked up from germline, CDR1 is SGHNT and CDR2 is YENEEA. In DNA, the CDR3 is TGTGCCAGCAGCCCTTTTGGGGCGTTGAACACTGAAGCTTTCTTT. It translates to CASSPFGALNTEAFF.

J is TRBJ2-3 and V is TRBV4-1, with D perhaps matching TRBD2 (5 bases). Deletions cut 0 bases from V and 12 bases from J, with 13 bases between. CDR1 is MGHRA and CDR2 is YSYEKL in the germline V gene. The CDR3 loop spans 13 amino acids. As DNA, the CDR3 is TGCGCCAGCAGCCAAGAGTCTCACCGGGATCAGTATTTT. Its protein is CASSQESHRDQYF.

The chain employs TRBV5-1 and TRBJ1-6, with 7 bases identical to TRBD1. Germline V gene sequence: CDR1 SGHRS, CDR2 YFSETQ. The CDR3 contains 15 residues. V shed 6 bases and J 2 bases; nucleotides not matched to a gene: 5. The chain's CDR3 is CASTSGQTYNSPLHF. CDR3 in DNA: TGCGCCAGCACCTCGGGACAGACCTATAATTCACCCCTCCACTTT.

The rearrangement uses TRBV5-4 and TRBJ1-6; TRBD1 aligns across 7 bases. The CDR3 spans 14 residues. With V trimmed by 4 bases and J by 9 bases, 7 bases remained unmatched. Germline CDR1 and CDR2: SGHNT and YYREEE (reference sequence). CDR3 DNA sequence: TGTGCCAGCAGCGGAACAGGGGTTGGTTCACCCCTCCACTTT. This sequence encodes CASSGTGVGSPLHF.

The chain combines TRBV6-1 with TRBJ1-1, with D uncertain. The CDR3 contains 14 residues. The germline CDR1 and CDR2 sequences are MNHNS and SASEGT. V was clipped by 6 bases and J by 4 bases, with 15 bases between them. CDR3 region: CASSPRGVGTEAFF. As DNA, the CDR3 is TGTGCCAGCAGCCCCCGCGGGGTCGGCACTGAAGCTTTCTTT.

The chain links TRBV5-4 to TRBJ1-1; 7 bases match TRBD1. CDR1 is SGHNT, CDR2 YYREEE, per germline (reference sequence). The CDR3 length is 14 residues. J lost 1 base, V lost 3 bases, and 3 bases had no gene match. CDR3 nucleotide sequence: TGTGCCAGCAGCTCGCGACAGGGGAACACTGAAGCTTTCTTT. This encodes CASSSRQGNTEAFF.

The chain recombines TRBV6-6 with TRBJ2-7; 10 bases agree with TRBD1. This CDR3 spans 15 amino acids. CDR1 MNHNY and CDR2 SVGAGI come from the germline V gene (reference sequence). With V trimmed by 5 bases and J by 2 bases, 6 bases remained unmatched. DNA for the CDR3: TGTGCCAGCAGTCGCCGGGACAGGGGCGCCTACGAGCAGTACTTC. Translated, it gives CASSRRDRGAYEQYF.

The V call is TRBV4-1, the J call TRBJ2-7; D possibly corresponds to TRBD1 (7 bases). Germline CDR1 and CDR2: MGHRA and YSYEKL. V gave up 0 bases and J gave up 4 bases, with 22 bases separating them. The CDR3 contains 18 residues. CDR3 DNA sequence: TGCGCCAGCAGCCAAGATGTCCTTCGGGCGCAGGGGGGTTACGAGCAGTACTTC. Translated: CASSQDVLRAQGGYEQYF.

The chain joins TRBV7-8 to TRBJ1-1; D gene uncertain. Trimming stripped 5 bases from V and 4 bases from J, with 11 bases between. CDR1 is SGHVS and CDR2 is FQNEAQ in the germline V gene. The CDR3 loop spans 13 amino acids. CDR3 sequence reads: CASSREFGTEAFF. The CDR3 nucleotides are TGTGCCAGCAGCCGAGAGTTCGGCACTGAAGCTTTCTTT.

This chain uses TRBV5-1 with TRBJ2-1, with 8 positions matching TRBD2. The CDR3 totals 15 residues. The ends lost 2 bases at V and 8 bases at J; junction bases unmatched: 9. The germline gives CDR1 SGHRS, CDR2 YFSETQ. The CDR3 DNA sequence: TGCGCCAGCAGCTTTTCCGGGGGGGATAGGTATGAGCAGTTCTTC. Translating gives CASSFSGGDRYEQFF.

The chain carries TRBV6-1 and TRBJ2-1; the match to TRBD2 covers 7 bases. This CDR3 contains 16 residues. The V and J ends lost 1 base and 0 bases, in that order; junction bases with no gene match: 3. Germline V lookup: CDR1 MNHNS, CDR2 SASEGT. Here the CDR3 reads CASSEVGGGSYNEQFF. The CDR3 nucleotides read TGTGCCAGCAGTGAAGTGGGGGGGGGCTCCTACAATGAGCAGTTCTTC.

The V gene is TRBV27, the J gene TRBJ1-6, with a tentative D call TRBD1 (5 bases). The length of the CDR3 is 16 residues. Trimming pared 5 bases from V and 7 bases from J, leaving 18 bases between. Germline V lookup: CDR1 MNHEY, CDR2 SMNVEV (reference sequence). The CDR3, as DNA: TGTGCCAGCAGTCCCGCGTTTCAGGGTGGGAATTCACCCCTCCACTTT. Translation gives CASSPAFQGGNSPLHF.

The chain couples TRBV4-2 to TRBJ2-5; 12 positions agree with TRBD2. V dropped 5 bases and J dropped 0; count of bases not matched to a gene: 10. CDR1 LGHNA and CDR2 YNFKEQ come from the germline V gene. The CDR3 extends over 18 amino acids. The CDR3 sequence is CASSARLAGAQYQETQYF. The CDR3 DNA sequence: TGTGCCAGCAGCGCTCGACTAGCGGGGGCCCAGTACCAAGAGACCCAGTACTTC.

The V call is TRBV6-5, the J call TRBJ2-1; 8 bases line up with TRBD1. The V and J ends lost 4 bases and 3 bases, in that order; junction bases with no gene match: 8. This CDR3 has 16 amino acids. Germline V gene data show CDR1 as MNHEY and CDR2 as SVGAGI. The CDR3 DNA reads TGTGCCAGCAGTTCCCAGGGGGCTGGGTTCTACAATGAGCAGTTCTTC. It is translated as CASSSQGAGFYNEQFF.

The chain has TRBV19 and TRBJ1-2, with no clear D. Trimming cost V 3 bases and J 8 bases, with 22 bases left between them. CDR1 is LNHDA and CDR2 is SQIVND in the germline V gene (reference sequence). The CDR3 is 16 amino acids. The CDR3: CASSMLLTGFEGGYTF. The CDR3 DNA sequence: TGTGCCAGTAGTATGCTACTAACGGGGTTCGAAGGCGGCTACACCTTC.

J is TRBJ2-5 and V is TRBV4-1; D possibly corresponds to TRBD1 (5 bases). V lost 3 bases and J lost 4, with 12 bases in between. CDR1 is MGHRA and CDR2 is YSYEKL in the germline V gene. This CDR3 is 14 amino acids long. This CDR3 is CASSHPGQLETQYF. The DNA for the CDR3 is TGCGCCAGCAGCCACCCCGGACAACTAGAGACCCAGTACTTC.

The gene calls are TRBV18 and TRBJ1-6; D gene unclear. V lost 3 bases and J 5 bases, leaving 20 bases between the germline ends. Looked up from germline, CDR1 is KGHSH and CDR2 is LQKENI. The CDR3 is 18 amino acids. The CDR3 region has the DNA TGTGCCAGCTCACCCCCGGGGAGGGTTCGAAATAATAATTCACCCCTCCACTTT. Amino acid sequence: CASSPPGRVRNNNSPLHF.

The chain links TRBV4-2 to TRBJ2-3; D might be TRBD2 (5 bases). The germline V gene has CDR1 LGHNA and CDR2 YNFKEQ. The CDR3 has 15 amino acids. Trimming stripped 1 base from V and 3 bases from J, with 11 bases between. CDR3 region: CASSQGISGTDTQYF. CDR3 DNA sequence: TGTGCCAGCAGCCAAGGGATTTCGGGAACAGATACGCAGTATTTT.

The rearrangement uses TRBV2 and TRBJ1-2; a possible D gene is TRBD1 (5 bases). The V gene's germline CDR1 is SNHLY and CDR2 FYNNEI. The CDR3 consists of 12 residues. Deletions cut 7 bases from V and 7 bases from J, with 13 bases between. The CDR3 here is CASTEVRVGYTF. The DNA of the CDR3 is TGTGCCAGCACCGAAGTCAGGGTTGGCTACACCTTC.